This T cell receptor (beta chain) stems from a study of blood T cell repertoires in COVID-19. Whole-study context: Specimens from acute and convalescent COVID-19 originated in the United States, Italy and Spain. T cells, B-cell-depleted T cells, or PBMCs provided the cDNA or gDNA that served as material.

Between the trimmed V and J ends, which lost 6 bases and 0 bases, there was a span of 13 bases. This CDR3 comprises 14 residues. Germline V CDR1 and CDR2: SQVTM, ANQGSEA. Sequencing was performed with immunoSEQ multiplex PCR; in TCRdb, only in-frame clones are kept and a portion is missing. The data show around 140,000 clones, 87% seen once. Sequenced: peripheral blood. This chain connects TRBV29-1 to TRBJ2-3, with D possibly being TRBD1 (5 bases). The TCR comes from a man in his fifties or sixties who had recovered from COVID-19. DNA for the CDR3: TGCAGCGTCGTACAGGTTACTAGCACAGATACGCAGTATTTT. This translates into CSVVQVTSTDTQYF.